The next 22 T cell receptor beta chains were all read from a single sample in a study of blood T cell repertoires in COVID-19. Sequenced by immunoSEQ multiplex PCR; TCRdb stores in-frame clones only, minus some. The table has about 150,000 clones, roughly 80% seen once. Sequences were obtained from PBMCs or T cells enriched from blood (not recorded which). These receptors were taken from a man aged 50-59 years who had recovered from COVID-19.

The chain recombines TRBV3-1 (or the pseudogene TRBV3-2) with TRBJ2-5; 13 positions agree with TRBD2. This CDR3 has 16 residues. The germline gives CDR1 LGHDT, CDR2 YNNKEL (reference sequence). Losses at the gene ends were 1 base for V and 5 bases for J; bases not matched to a gene: 4. CDR3 nucleotides: TGTGCCAGCAGCCAAGGTGGACTAGCGGGGGCGGAGACCCAGTACTTC. Residues: CASSQGGLAGAETQYF.

The chain employs TRBV7-9 and TRBJ2-7, with TRBD2 as a possible D gene (6 bases). Germline V gene data show CDR1 as SEHNR and CDR2 as FQNEAQ (reference sequence). Trimming left V 2 bases short and J 6 bases short, with 26 bases between. The length of the CDR3 is 18 residues. The CDR3 region is CASSLSVVGGKGRPEQYF. The CDR3 DNA reads as TGTGCCAGCAGCTTATCGGTCGTGGGGGGTAAAGGGCGGCCCGAGCAGTACTTC.

CDR3 in amino acids: CASMDGRGTDTQYF. The DNA for the CDR3 is TGTGCCAGCATGGACGGCAGGGGAACAGATACGCAGTATTTT. The chain employs TRBV2 and TRBJ2-3; D perhaps matches TRBD1 (6 bases). CDR3 length: 14 amino acids. The V and J ends lost 7 bases and 3 bases respectively, with 14 bases between them. Germline values: CDR1 SNHLY, CDR2 FYNNEI. The complete variable domain, with remaining parts taken from reference TRBV2 and TRBJ2-3, reads EPEVTQTPSHQVTQMGQEVILRCVPISNHLYFYWYRQILGQKVEFLVSFYNNEISEKSEIFDDQFSVERPDGSNFTLKIRSTKLEDSAMYFCASMDGRGTDTQYFGPGTRLTVL.

This clone occurred once. This chain connects TRBV19 to TRBJ2-2; D is possibly TRBD2 (5 bases). The CDR3 consists of 15 residues. Germline CDR1 reads LNHDA; CDR2 reads SQIVND (reference sequence). The germline V and J ends were trimmed by 5 bases and 0 bases, with 10 bases remaining between them. The CDR3 is CASSHDGTNTGELFF. The CDR3 bases are TGTGCCAGTAGTCATGACGGGACGAACACCGGGGAGCTGTTTTTT. The whole variable domain, remainder taken from reference TRBV19 and TRBJ2-2, is DGGITQSPKYLFRKEGQNVTLSCEQNLNHDAMYWYRQDPGQGLRLIYYSQIVNDFQKGDIAEGYSVSREKKESFPLTVTSAQKNPTAFYLCASSHDGTNTGELFFGEGSRLTVL.

The chain combines TRBV5-1 with TRBJ2-5, with 10 bases identical to TRBD1. Germline V gene sequence: CDR1 SGHRS, CDR2 YFSETQ. V was clipped by 3 bases and J by 5 bases; unmatched bases: 10. This CDR3 is 16 amino acids long. The CDR3 region is CASSSLTGGAEETQYF. CDR3 coding DNA: TGCGCCAGCAGCTCATTGACAGGGGGCGCCGAGGAGACCCAGTACTTC.

The V call is TRBV7-2, the J call TRBJ1-2, with 10 bases fitting TRBD1. The germline gives CDR1 SGHTA, CDR2 FQGNSA. The CDR3 is made up of 15 amino acids. J lost 4 bases, V lost 5 bases, and 7 bases had no gene match. The CDR3 loop reads CASSPGQGEIYGYTF. In DNA, the CDR3 is TGTGCCAGCAGCCCAGGACAGGGGGAGATCTATGGCTACACCTTC.

This sequence joins TRBV12-5 and TRBJ1-5, with D perhaps TRBD1 (6 bases). This CDR3 has 15 residues. CDR1 LGHNT and CDR2 FRNRAP come from the germline V gene. Trimming cost V 7 bases and J 6 bases, with 19 bases left between them. The CDR3 region has the DNA TGTGCTAGTGCCCCGGGAGGGGGGGCGAGTCAGCCCCAGCATTTT. Amino acids: CASAPGGGASQPQHF.

This clone was detected a few times. V usage is TRBV7-2 and J usage is TRBJ1-1, with 8 bases lining up with TRBD1. The ends lost 5 bases at V and 6 bases at J; junction bases unmatched: 8. This CDR3 has 14 residues. Germline CDR1 and CDR2: SGHTA and FQGNSA. This CDR3 reads CASSPGQGIAEAFF. DNA of the CDR3: TGTGCCAGCAGCCCAGGACAGGGAATCGCTGAAGCTTTCTTT.

As regards this clone: The junction departs from germline at one end; a sequencing error may be responsible. The CDR3 region is CASSLDHANTDTQYF. The CDR3 DNA is TGTGCCAGTAGTCTAGACCATGCTAACACAGATACGCAGTATTTT. This chain links TRBV19 with TRBJ2-3; D not certain. Germline V CDR1 and CDR2: LNHDA, SQIVND (reference sequence). The CDR3 runs 15 residues.

The chain links TRBV27 to TRBJ1-2; TRBD1 aligns across 7 bases. This CDR3 comprises 15 residues. The ends lost 5 bases at V and 4 bases at J; junction bases unmatched: 10. Germline V gene sequence: CDR1 MNHEY, CDR2 SMNVEV (reference sequence). Here the CDR3 DNA reads TGTGCCAGCAGTCCACGACAGGGTCCCGCCTATGGCTACACCTTC. Encoded protein: CASSPRQGPAYGYTF.

The CDR3, as DNA: TGTGCCAGCAGTTACTCGGCTAGTGTCTCAGATACGCAGTATTTT. Protein sequence: CASSYSASVSDTQYF. This chain uses TRBV6-2 or TRBV6-3 with TRBJ2-3; D unresolved. V was shortened by 0 bases and J by 4 bases, with 11 bases between the two germline ends. This CDR3 is 15 amino acids long. The germline gives CDR1 MNHEY, CDR2 SVGEGT.

The chain carries TRBV5-4 and TRBJ1-2; D possibly corresponds to TRBD1 (5 bases). From germline, CDR1 is SGHNT and CDR2 YYREEE (reference sequence). The CDR3 has 16 residues. V dropped 0 bases and J dropped 4 bases, with 16 bases sitting between them. CDR3 nucleotides: TGTGCCAGCAGCTTGGCCGGGGGGGTTTTGACCTATGGCTACACCTTC. Encoded protein: CASSLAGGVLTYGYTF. The full variable domain, its missing parts supplied by reference TRBV5-4 and TRBJ1-2, is ETGVTQSPTHLIKTRGQQVTLRCSSQSGHNTVSWYQQALGQGPQFIFQYYREEENGRGNFPPRFSGLQFPNYSSELNVNALELDDSALYLCASSLAGGVLTYGYTFGSGTRLTVV.

The CDR3 DNA reads as TGCGCCAGCAGTTCAACCGAGGACAGGGGACGGAACACTGAAGCTTTCTTT. Its protein is CASSSTEDRGRNTEAFF. The rearrangement uses TRBV5-1 and TRBJ1-1; 9 bases line up with TRBD1. The CDR3 runs to 17 residues. The V gene end was trimmed by 5 bases and the J gene end by 1 base; junction bases not matched to a gene: 12. Germline-derived CDR1 and CDR2 are SGHRS and YFSETQ.

V and J are TRBV19 and TRBJ2-7, with TRBD1 as a possible D gene (6 bases). The germline CDR1 and CDR2 sequences are LNHDA and SQIVND (reference sequence). V lost 4 bases and J lost 7, with 17 bases in between. The CDR3 runs to 14 residues. DNA for the CDR3: TGTGCCAGTAGTAGGGGGCTTCTGTTAGGAGAGCAGTACTTC. Translation gives CASSRGLLLGEQYF.

V gene TRBV5-4 combines with J gene TRBJ2-3; 8 bases are shared with TRBD2. Germline assignment: CDR1 SGHNT and CDR2 YYREEE (reference sequence). This CDR3 has 16 residues. V shed 4 bases and J 1 base; nucleotides not matched to a gene: 8. As DNA, the CDR3 is TGTGCCAGCAGCGAACCCGGGACTAGGGGCACAGATACGCAGTATTTT. Amino acid sequence: CASSEPGTRGTDTQYF.

The CDR3 DNA reads as TGTGCCAGCAGCCTTTCTATAGATACGCAGTATTTT. Its protein is CASSLSIDTQYF. The rearrangement links TRBV14 to TRBJ2-3; unclear D gene. CDR3 length equals 12 residues. V was pared by 4 bases and J by 5 bases, with 7 bases between. CDR1 is SGHDN and CDR2 is FVKESK in the germline V gene.

The V call is TRBV1, the J call TRBJ2-3; the tabulated D call, TRBD2, remains unverified against the DNA. TRBV1 is labeled a pseudogene. CDR3 length: 15 amino acids. The CDR3 loop is CTSSQLAGGPDTQYF. For the CDR3, the DNA is TGCACCAGCAGCCAACTAGCGGGGGGGCCTGATACGCAGTATTTT.

The DNA of the CDR3 is TGTGCCACACAATCCCTAGATACGCAGTATTTT. Protein product: CATQSLDTQYF. The J gene is TRBJ2-3, the V gene TRBV6-5, with D hard to call. Germline V lookup: CDR1 MNHEY, CDR2 SVGAGI. The CDR3 has 11 residues. Trimming pared 10 bases from V and 5 bases from J, leaving 10 bases between.

The V gene is TRBV6-1, the J gene TRBJ2-3; 10 bases map to TRBD1. Trimming removed 4 bases from V and 1 base from J; junction bases left unmatched: 5. Germline V gene data show CDR1 as MNHNS and CDR2 as SASEGT. The CDR3 totals 16 residues. CDR3 region: CASSGRGTGGTDTQYF. CDR3 sequence (DNA): TGTGCCAGCAGTGGCCGGGGGACAGGGGGCACAGATACGCAGTATTTT.

The V gene is TRBV9, the J gene TRBJ1-1; D ambiguous. The CDR3 spans 15 residues. Germline lookup yields CDR1 SGDLS and CDR2 YYNGEE. The V gene lost 4 bases and the J gene lost 8 bases, with 21 bases spanning the gap. CDR3 sequence: CASSPGGEDSLEAFF. The DNA for the CDR3 is TGTGCCAGCAGCCCAGGCGGGGAGGACTCACTGGAAGCTTTCTTT.

The chain couples TRBV6-5 to TRBJ1-2; 9 positions match TRBD1. Germline values: CDR1 MNHEY, CDR2 SVGAGI. V was clipped by 6 bases and J by 4 bases; unmatched bases: 3. The CDR3 extends over 13 amino acids. This CDR3 is CASRTGGGYGYTF. DNA for the CDR3: TGTGCCAGCAGGACAGGGGGTGGCTATGGCTACACCTTC.

The genes are TRBV7-2 and TRBJ1-5; no definite D call. CDR1 and CDR2 from the germline V gene are SGHTA and FQGNSA. This CDR3 is 16 amino acids long. V was trimmed by 1 base and J by 4 bases, leaving 14 bases between them. CDR3 sequence reads: CASSLGPRSGNQPQHF. The CDR3 DNA follows: TGTGCCAGCAGCTTAGGGCCCCGATCGGGGAATCAGCCCCAGCATTTT.